These T cell receptor beta chains were read from a single sample in a study of T cells after yellow fever vaccination. MiXCR, applied by TCRdb to the 5' RACE reads, yields one record per CDR3 protein. The sample yields hundreds of thousands of distinct CDR3 sequences, under 14% seen once. Sequenced here: PBMCs, sampled on the day of the first yellow fever vaccination. The receptors shown here come from a man aged 18 to 35 who received the YFV17D yellow fever vaccine. Both conserved end residues are part of each CDR3. D genes are given only for firm matches. The size of a clone is reported for some rows only, either as once, few or many, or as a class for expanded clones.

>-|-|TRBV28|TRBJ2-1
TGTGCCATTACAGGGTCCAATGAGCAGTTCTTC
CAITGSNEQFF
>-|-|TRBV20-1|TRBJ2-3
TGCAGTGCTAGAAGGGCTGGGGGCGGGTATACGCAGTATTTT
CSARRAGGGYTQYF
>-|-|TRBV6-2/TRBV6-3|TRBJ1-1
TGTGCCAGCAGTACCAGGGAGGGCATTTTTGAAGCTTTCTTT
CASSTREGIFEAFF
>-|few|TRBV27|TRBJ2-2
TGTGCCAGCACCGTAACTATGAGCGCAGGGGAGCTGTTTTTT
CASTVTMSAGELFF
>-|-|TRBV28|TRBJ1-1
TGTGCCAGCAGTTTATCCCGCGGGGGGGAAGCTTTCTTT
CASSLSRGGEAFF
>-|few|TRBV9|TRBJ1-2
TGTGCCAGCAGCTCAAACCCGACAGATGGCTACACCTTC
CASSSNPTDGYTF
>-|few|TRBV7-2|TRBJ2-7
TGTGCCAGCAGCGGTCCGGGACTCAGGGTCCACGAGCAGTACTTC
CASSGPGLRVHEQYF
>TRBD1|-|TRBV6-1|TRBJ1-1
TGTGCCAGCGGGTTGACAGGGGGTCGGCATACTGAAGCTTTCTTT
CASGLTGGRHTEAFF
>-|few|TRBV11-2|TRBJ2-5
TGTGCCAGCAGGTCTCCTCAAGAGACCCAGTACTTC
CASRSPQETQYF
>-|many|TRBV12-3/TRBV12-4|TRBJ2-1
TGTGCCAGCGGCCGGACGGTAGGATACAATGAGCAGTTCTTC
CASGRTVGYNEQFF
>-|few|TRBV6-5|TRBJ1-2
TGTGCCAGCAGTTCTGAGGGGAGTACGTATGGCTACACCTTC
CASSSEGSTYGYTF
>-|-|TRBV11-2|TRBJ1-2
TGTGCCAGCAGCTCTCAGATGGGGTTAGGCGGCTACACCTTC
CASSSQMGLGGYTF
>TRBD1|few|TRBV12-3/TRBV12-4|TRBJ2-7
TGTGCCAGCACTACCGGGACAGGGACCTACGAGCAGTACTTC
CASTTGTGTYEQYF
>-|few|TRBV20-1|TRBJ2-1
TGCAGTGCCGCCTCGGTGGAGTGGGCCTTCGAGCAGTTCTTC
CSAASVEWAFEQFF
>-|-|TRBV5-1|TRBJ1-3
TGCGCCAGCAGCTTGGGTCACTTTGGAAACACCATATATTTT
CASSLGHFGNTIYF
>TRBD1|few|TRBV5-1|TRBJ2-2
TGCGCCAGCAGCTTCGGTCCGGGACAGCCAAACACCGGGGAGCTGTTTTTT
CASSFGPGQPNTGELFF
>-|-|TRBV24-1|TRBJ2-1
TGTGCCACCAGTGATCCCCCCCCGGGGGAGAACAATGAGCAGTTCTTC
CATSDPPPGENNEQFF
>-|-|TRBV4-2|TRBJ2-1
TGTGCCAGCAGCCAAGGGTTAGAGCAGTTCTTC
CASSQGLEQFF
>-|-|TRBV27|TRBJ1-1
TGTGCCAGCAGTTTACTGGGTTACACTGAAGCTTTCTTT
CASSLLGYTEAFF
>-|few|TRBV5-6|TRBJ2-1
TGTGCCAGCAGCTCCCTGGACATGAGCTCCTACAATGAGCAGTTCTTC
CASSSLDMSSYNEQFF
>TRBD1|few|TRBV27|TRBJ2-7
TGTGCCAGCAGTTTTAGTCGAGGGGGCTATGAGCAGTACTTC
CASSFSRGGYEQYF
>-|-|TRBV3-1|TRBJ1-6
TGTGCCAGCAGCCATGGCTGGGGCAGAAATAATTCACCCCTCCACTTT
CASSHGWGRNNSPLHF